This TCR beta chain was retrieved from a study of T cell repertoires in cytomegalovirus infection. Germline values: CDR1 SGHDT, CDR2 YYEEEE. V dropped 5 bases and J dropped 2; count of bases not matched to a gene: 2. There are 14 residues in the CDR3. MiXCR was run by TCRdb on the reads, yielding one entry per CDR3 protein. The sample records about 680,000 distinct CDR3 sequences, roughly 26% being singletons. This clonotype was counted only a few times. Sequencing was performed on CD8+ T cells from PBMCs. The chain uses TRBV5-6 and TRBJ2-7, with 12 nucleotides matching TRBD1. The receptor was derived from a human donor in good health (CMV status not recorded). Some clones in this sample may be carry-over from other donors' samples. The CDR3 coding sequence is TGTGCCAGCAGGGGACAGGGGGCTACCTACGAGCAGTACGTC. Amino acid sequence: CASRGQGATYEQYV.